Below are 9 T cell receptor beta chains sequenced from a single sample in a study of cytomegalovirus exposure and HLA in healthy donors. This table comes from immunoSEQ multiplex PCR, and its TCRdb copy is limited to in-frame clones, with some not included. In the table there are 150,000 to 200,000 clones, around four fifths of which are singletons. The sample consisted of PBMCs. These receptor sequences come from a man aged 25 to 40 in good health and CMV-seropositive.

The chain couples TRBV5-1 to TRBJ2-3; a possible D gene is TRBD2 (6 bases). Trimming removed 4 bases at V and 0 bases at J, with 12 bases between. Germline lookup yields CDR1 SGHRS and CDR2 YFSETQ. The CDR3 covers 15 residues. For the CDR3, the DNA is TGCGCCAGCAGCCCGGAGGGACTCAGCACAGATACGCAGTATTTT. This gives the protein CASSPEGLSTDTQYF. Full variable domain (rest looked up from reference TRBV5-1 and TRBJ2-3): KAGVTQTPRYLIKTRGQQVTLSCSPISGHRSVSWYQQTPGQGLQFLFEYFSETQRNKGNFPGRFSGRQFSNSRSEMNVSTLELGDSALYLCASSPEGLSTDTQYFGPGTRLTVL.

This sequence joins TRBV15 and TRBJ2-2; 8 bases align to TRBD1. Germline lookup yields CDR1 LNHNV and CDR2 YYDKDF (reference sequence). The ends lost 4 bases at V and 4 bases at J; junction bases unmatched: 5. CDR3 length: 15 amino acids. The CDR3 sequence: CATSIDRGGTGELFF. CDR3 DNA sequence: TGTGCCACCAGCATTGACAGGGGAGGCACCGGGGAGCTGTTTTTT.

V gene TRBV7-2 combines with J gene TRBJ2-7; possibly TRBD2 for D (5 bases). Trimming took 5 bases from V and 3 from J, leaving 11 bases between them. This CDR3 has 13 residues. CDR1 and CDR2 from the germline V gene are SGHTA and FQGNSA. In DNA, the CDR3 is TGTGCCAGCAGCCCCCAACGGGGCTACGAGCAGTACTTC. Amino acids: CASSPQRGYEQYF.

The CDR3 loop is CASSLSGRGYQPQHF. DNA for the CDR3: TGTGCCAGCAGCTTGAGTGGGCGAGGGTATCAGCCCCAGCATTTT. The chain combines TRBV5-6 with TRBJ1-5; no clear D gene. Germline CDR1 is SGHDT and CDR2 is YYEEEE. CDR3 size: 15 residues. The ends were cut back, 1 base at V and 5 bases at J, with 13 bases in the middle.

This chain uses TRBV14 with TRBJ2-5, with D perhaps TRBD1 (6 bases). Germline CDR1 is SGHDN and CDR2 is FVKESK. Trimming pared 5 bases from V and 8 bases from J, leaving 12 bases between. The CDR3 has 12 amino acids. CDR3 DNA: TGTGCCAGCAGCAGATCACAGGGAACCCAGTACTTC. Encoded protein: CASSRSQGTQYF.

The genes are TRBV4-2 and TRBJ2-7; 8 nucleotides agree with TRBD2. J lost 3 bases, V lost 1 base, and 11 bases had no gene match. CDR1 is LGHNA, CDR2 YNFKEQ, per germline. The CDR3 spans 17 residues. The DNA of the CDR3 is TGTGCCAGCAGCCAAGGGAGCCTGGCGGGGGGAATCTACGAGCAGTACTTC. Translation: CASSQGSLAGGIYEQYF.

The chain couples TRBV7-2 to TRBJ1-2, with D maybe TRBD1 (5 bases). The CDR3 extends over 14 amino acids. Trimming took 4 bases from V and 0 from J, leaving 9 bases between them. Germline-derived CDR1 and CDR2 are SGHTA and FQGNSA. CDR3 sequence reads: CASSWAGPNYGYTF. The CDR3 bases are TGTGCCAGCAGCTGGGCAGGGCCTAACTATGGCTACACCTTC.

The chain joins TRBV7-2 to TRBJ2-5; 7 bases fit TRBD1. This CDR3 has 13 amino acids. Germline loops: CDR1 SGHTA, CDR2 FQGNSA. Losses at the gene ends were 5 bases for V and 7 bases for J; bases not matched to a gene: 7. CDR3 in amino acids: CASSLDRDGTQYF. The DNA of the CDR3 is TGTGCCAGCAGCCTAGACAGGGATGGGACCCAGTACTTC. Full variable domain (rest looked up from reference TRBV7-2 and TRBJ2-5): GAGVSQSPSNKVTEKGKDVELRCDPISGHTALYWYRQSLGQGLEFLIYFQGNSAPDKSGLPSDRFSAERTGGSVSTLTIQRTQQEDSAVYLCASSLDRDGTQYFGPGTRLLVL.

The chain couples TRBV13 to TRBJ2-7; perhaps TRBD2 as D (6 bases). Germline values: CDR1 PRHDT, CDR2 FYEKMQ (reference sequence). This CDR3 contains 15 residues. V was clipped by 5 bases and J by 0 bases, with 14 bases between them. CDR3 nucleotide sequence: TGTGCCAGCAGCGAAACTAGCAGGAGCTCCTACGAGCAGTACTTC. Translating gives CASSETSRSSYEQYF.